This T cell receptor (beta chain) is drawn from a study of beta chain features in type 1 diabetes (dated 2018 in TCRdb). Regarding the complete study: Mean age, gender distribution, total cell number and subset yield did not differ between patients and healthy donors. A total of some 100,000,000 sorted cells were examined across all samples, and the number of cells per subset was strongly correlated with RNA yield. In the study, recently diagnosed type 1 diabetes patients and matched healthy donors were compared on the TCRB repertoires of their sorted circulating CD4+ T cell subsets. Naive and central memory subsets were obtained from all 30 or so donors, but regulatory and stem cell-like memory subsets were isolated from only 8 patients and about eight healthy donors. What the study reported, not specific to this receptor: A moderate but significant shortening of TCRB CDR3 length was observed in type 1 diabetes patients in all four CD4+ subsets. Because cDNA was sequenced instead of genomic DNA, activated cells with high expression could be over-represented, although the groups did not differ in activation or CD3 levels. PCR might favor shorter templates, but patient and control samples were amplified and corrected together, so any skew would affect both groups equally. At VDJ recombination sites, patients with type 1 diabetes made fewer insertions and deleted more nucleotides, a pattern implying thymic rearrangement abnormalities. HLA sub-analyses involved small numbers of individuals, so any influence of HLA type on TCRB rearrangement remained unresolved. The naive, central memory and regulatory TCRB repertoires appeared to resemble one another more closely among patients than among healthy donors.

About this clone itself: Its antigen specificity is not known. No base-level quality is on record; no much larger clone is a single base apart.

The CDR3, cysteine through phenylalanine, is 15 amino acids long. The only DNA kept is the CDR3, 45 bases in frame from the first base. CDR1 and CDR2, per the germline V gene (reference sequence), are MNHNY and SVGAGI. The germline V end is reduced by 4 bases and the J end by 8 bases; junction bases left unmatched: 5. All of the isolated RNA was reverse transcribed with the High Capacity cDNA Reverse Transcription Kit, so expressed TCRB transcripts were sequenced. Deep immunoSEQ sequencing was performed on naive, central memory and regulatory T cell samples, with an average of roughly 3.3 million total reads per sample. Sorted cells were lysed in RLT buffer, and RNA was extracted using DNase-treated RNeasy Micro or Mini kits according to cell number. To prevent cross-contamination, every cell subset was processed on its own, while patient and healthy donor samples were processed together. The immunoSEQ multiplex PCR was used to amplify TCRB sequences from cDNA, generating 87-bp fragments that spanned the CDR3 region. Sequencing of the amplicons was done on the Illumina HiSeq platform. On the study's bioinformatics: PCR bias was corrected computationally using synthetic template baselines, and reads within Hamming distance 2 were collapsed, with unmergeable singletons discarded. Reads were aligned against IMGT to assign V, D and J genes, CDR3 length and insertions or deletions at six rearrangement sites. Within each subset, clonotype counts were normalized to the number of sorted cells before true diversity and Gini coefficients were calculated with the tcR R package. Repertoire sharing was quantified using the overlap coefficient calculated on TCRB nucleotide sequences. The table was pulled from immuneACCESS by TCRdb, which kept in-frame rearrangements only. Such tables lose some clones; where checked, under half of the loss comes from unresolved V genes, and the rest has no known cause. The V and J calls and clone size were taken over from that table, and D and trimming were inferred from the DNA. This sample gives nearly 350,000 clones in total; around 7.6% of them show up just once. The ten largest make up approximately 0.47% of the sample.

Each donor gave one peripheral blood draw, about 110 mL on average, collected into heparinised tubes. Using a panel that included CD45RO, CCR7, CD25, CD127, CD95 and CD27, naive, central memory, regulatory and stem cell-like memory CD4+ T cells were sorted on a BD FACSAria II. Every sorted population had a purity above 98%. PBMCs were isolated right away by Lymphoprep density gradient centrifugation and were stained directly, without culture. So that batch effects would be minimized, each experiment stained and sorted samples in pairs, pairing one healthy donor with one patient. Sequenced: central memory CD4+ T cells from blood. The TCR comes from a woman in her late teens or twenties in good health. This chain is built from TRBV6-6 and TRBJ2-1; TRBD2 lines up with 13 middle nucleotides. The DNA is TGTGCCAGCAGTTTGGGACTAGCGGGAATCTATGAGCAGTTCTTC. Its amino acids are CASSLGLAGIYEQFF.